This T cell receptor (beta chain) was sequenced during a study of immune evolution from preneoplasia to lung adenocarcinoma. Profiled with immunoSEQ multiplex PCR; TCRdb holds only in-frame clones, not every one. This table holds 9,300 or so clones, over 75% found once. V shed 7 bases, J shed 0 bases, and the junction held 6 bases outside the gene matches. The CDR3 spans 15 residues. Germline CDR1 and CDR2: SGHRS and YFSETQ. The sequence was collected from a donor older than 65 with lung adenocarcinoma. The material sequenced was FFPE minimally invasive lung adenocarcinoma tissue. The rearrangement uses TRBV5-1 and TRBJ2-1; 8 bases are a match to TRBD2. CDR3 amino acids: CASAPGGASYNEQFF. The CDR3, as DNA: TGCGCCAGCGCTCCGGGGGGGGCCTCCTACAATGAGCAGTTCTTC.